One sample yielded the 6 T cell receptor beta chains listed below, sequenced in a study of T cells in Graves' hyperthyroidism and ophthalmopathy. Amplified regions were TCR beta CDR3 sequences from RNA transcripts. In the first-round RT-PCR of the TCR CDR3, the HTBI primer set was used. TCRdb reprocessed the multiplex PCR reads via MiXCR and lists one record per CDR3 protein. The sample gives around 700,000 distinct CDR3 sequences, around 40% of which show up once; roughly 30% is in the top ten. The material sequenced was blood. These receptors were obtained from a woman in her thirties or forties with Graves' hyperthyroidism.

This clonotype was seen more than once but under ten times. The chain links TRBV19 to TRBJ1-1; no clear D gene. Deletions cut 8 bases from V and 5 bases from J, with 9 bases between. The CDR3 has 11 residues. The V gene's germline CDR1 is LNHDA and CDR2 SQIVND (reference sequence). The CDR3 DNA is TGTGCCAGTGGTAAGAGGACTGAAGCTTTCTTT. As protein: CASGKRTEAFF.

The V gene is TRBV5-1, the J gene TRBJ2-7; TRBD2 agrees at 9 bases. The J segment lost 3 bases and the V segment lost 5 bases, leaving 6 bases of the junction unmatched. The CDR3 runs 14 residues. Germline V CDR1 and CDR2: SGHRS, YFSETQ. CDR3 coding DNA: TGCGCCAGCAGGGCTACTAGCGGGTGCTACGAGCAGTACTTC. It encodes CASRATSGCYEQYF.

This clonotype turned up a few times. The J gene is TRBJ2-6, the V gene TRBV10-3; D gene uncertain. The V end was cut by 8 bases, the J end by 2 bases, with 10 bases between. This CDR3 is 14 amino acids long. From germline, CDR1 is ENHRY and CDR2 SYGVKD. The CDR3 spells CAISSAAGANVLTF. The CDR3 bases are TGTGCCATCTCCAGCGCCGCTGGGGCCAACGTCCTGACTTTC.

This clonotype was counted ten times or more. The V call is TRBV6-5, the J call TRBJ1-2, with D possibly matching TRBD1 (6 bases). This CDR3 spans 14 amino acids. V lost 5 bases and J lost 5, with 15 bases in between. Germline V gives CDR1 MNHEY, CDR2 SVGAGI. CDR3 in amino acids: CASSESGGLYGYTF. CDR3 coding DNA: TGTGCCAGCAGTGAAAGTGGGGGGCTTTATGGCTACACCTTC.

This clonotype came up once. A much larger clonotype is one base distant, so this may be a read error. V and J are TRBV5-1 and TRBJ2-2, with 8 bases that match TRBD2. Germline assignment: CDR1 SGHRS and CDR2 YFSETQ. CDR3 length: 14 residues. CDR3 DNA: TGCGCCAGCAGTTATAGCGGGAACACCGAGGAGCTGTTTTTT. Its protein product is CASSYSGNTEELFF. Looking up the rest from reference TRBV5-1 and TRBJ2-2 gives the full variable domain: KAGVTQTPRYLIKTRGQQVTLSCSPISGHRSVSWYQQTPGQGLQFLFEYFSETQRNKGNFPGRFSGRQFSNSRSEMNVSTLELGDSALYLCASSYSGNTEELFFGEGSRLTVL.

The chain links TRBV5-1 to TRBJ2-5; 8 nucleotides match TRBD1. CDR3 length: 15 amino acids. The V and J ends lost 0 bases and 4 bases, in that order; junction bases with no gene match: 5. CDR1 and CDR2 from the germline V gene are SGHRS and YFSETQ. CDR3 in amino acids: CASSLVARGRETQYF. In DNA form, the CDR3 reads TGCGCCAGCAGCTTGGTAGCCAGGGGGCGAGAGACCCAGTACTTC.